Listed here is a single TCR beta chain. This sample stems from a study of blood T cell repertoires in COVID-19. Looked up from germline, CDR1 is KGHDR and CDR2 is SFDVKD. This CDR3 has 14 amino acids. Trimming stripped 4 bases from V and 7 bases from J, with 13 bases between. The data were produced by immunoSEQ multiplex PCR, yet TCRdb's version contains in-frame clones alone and is incomplete. This sample has about 44,000 clones; more than 65% occur once, and the top ten carry approximately 4%. The clonotype comes from a woman in her 70s with acute or convalescent COVID-19. This chain links TRBV24-1 with TRBJ2-1, with a weak D call TRBD2 (7 bases). Sample: peripheral blood. DNA for the CDR3: TGTGCCACCAGTGACGGGGGGCGCAATAATGAGCAGTTCTTC. Protein product: CATSDGGRNNEQFF.